Listed below are T cell receptor beta chains from one sample, sequenced in a study of response to subunit inactivated influenza vaccine. TCRdb redid the calling of the RT-PCR reads with MiXCR, one entry per CDR3 protein. Found here are roughly 760,000 distinct CDR3 sequences, 21% of them singletons; the top ten hold roughly 10%. Sequencing used PBMCs from blood, obtained roughly 5 days after vaccination. These TCRs come from a middle-aged man who received an inactivated influenza vaccine. The CDR3 runs from the conserved cysteine through the conserved F or W. Each record gives: V gene, clone size, D gene, J gene, CDR3 DNA, CDR3 protein. A D gene is named only where the DNA matches it firmly. Some rows mark clone size as missing; the rest say once, few, many or name a class of expanded clone.

v_call: TRBV6-1
clone_size: few
d_call: NA
j_call: TRBJ2-3
cdr3_nt: TGTGCCACCAGCCTTCTGGGCCTGGTGGATACGCAGTATTTT
cdr3_aa: CATSLLGLVDTQYF

v_call: TRBV13
clone_size: NA
d_call: NA
j_call: TRBJ2-5
cdr3_nt: TGTGCCAGCAGCTTATCGGGGTGGGCAGGGGTGGAAGAGACCCAGTACTTC
cdr3_aa: CASSLSGWAGVEETQYF

v_call: TRBV7-8
clone_size: few
d_call: NA
j_call: TRBJ2-7
cdr3_nt: TGTGCCAGCAGCTTAGCGGGTCCCACTGACTACGAGCAGTACTTC
cdr3_aa: CASSLAGPTDYEQYF

v_call: TRBV9
clone_size: few
d_call: NA
j_call: TRBJ1-1
cdr3_nt: TGTGCCAGCAGCGTAGGCCTGGACAGTTATGAAGCTTTCTTT
cdr3_aa: CASSVGLDSYEAFF

v_call: TRBV29-1
clone_size: NA
d_call: NA
j_call: TRBJ1-2
cdr3_nt: TGCAGCGTTGTCTTAGGGGGCTACACCTTC
cdr3_aa: CSVVLGGYTF

v_call: TRBV20-1
clone_size: NA
d_call: NA
j_call: TRBJ1-1
cdr3_nt: TGCAGTGCTAGAGATCACAGGAGGGGCACTGAAGCTTTCTTT
cdr3_aa: CSARDHRRGTEAFF

v_call: TRBV7-6
clone_size: few
d_call: NA
j_call: TRBJ1-5
cdr3_nt: TGTGCCAGCAGCTTAATAGAGGGTATGGGTAAGCCCCAGCATTTT
cdr3_aa: CASSLIEGMGKPQHF

v_call: TRBV5-1
clone_size: NA
d_call: NA
j_call: TRBJ2-3
cdr3_nt: TGCGCCAGCAGCTTGGATTTGCGTGGGGGAGCTAGGGATACGCAGTATTTT
cdr3_aa: CASSLDLRGGARDTQYF

v_call: TRBV15
clone_size: NA
d_call: NA
j_call: TRBJ2-5
cdr3_nt: TGTGCCACCAGCAGACTTGGGACACTACAAGAGACCCAGTACTTC
cdr3_aa: CATSRLGTLQETQYF

v_call: TRBV24-1
clone_size: few
d_call: TRBD1
j_call: TRBJ1-5
cdr3_nt: TGTGCCACCAGTGAATCCGGGACAGGGGGAGCCCAGCATTTT
cdr3_aa: CATSESGTGGAQHF

v_call: TRBV20-1
clone_size: few
d_call: NA
j_call: TRBJ2-3
cdr3_nt: TGCAGTGGACAGGTCACAGATACGCAGTATTTT
cdr3_aa: CSGQVTDTQYF

v_call: TRBV4-1
clone_size: NA
d_call: TRBD1
j_call: TRBJ2-1
cdr3_nt: TGCGCCAGCAGCCACTTCGGATCCGGGACAGAACACAATGAGCAGTTCTTC
cdr3_aa: CASSHFGSGTEHNEQFF

v_call: TRBV4-3
clone_size: few
d_call: NA
j_call: TRBJ1-2
cdr3_nt: TGCGCCAGCAGCCAAGCCACAAGACAGGCTAACTATGGCTACACCTTC
cdr3_aa: CASSQATRQANYGYTF

v_call: TRBV7-2
clone_size: NA
d_call: NA
j_call: TRBJ2-3
cdr3_nt: TGTGCCAGCAGCTACTTTACCGGGACAGATACGCAGTATTTT
cdr3_aa: CASSYFTGTDTQYF

v_call: TRBV2
clone_size: few
d_call: NA
j_call: TRBJ2-3
cdr3_nt: TGTGCCAGCAGTGACAGTCTGTATCCCACAGATACGCAGTATTTT
cdr3_aa: CASSDSLYPTDTQYF

v_call: TRBV6-5
clone_size: few
d_call: NA
j_call: TRBJ1-1
cdr3_nt: TGTGCCAGCAGTTACTCGGACCCCGGAGGCACTGAAGCTTTCTTT
cdr3_aa: CASSYSDPGGTEAFF

v_call: TRBV20-1
clone_size: NA
d_call: NA
j_call: TRBJ1-6
cdr3_nt: TGCAGTGCCCTCCGGAACTATAATTCACCCCTCCACTTT
cdr3_aa: CSALRNYNSPLHF

v_call: TRBV5-1
clone_size: many
d_call: NA
j_call: TRBJ2-7
cdr3_nt: TGCGCCAGCAGCTTTGACAACTCCTACGAGCAGTACTTC
cdr3_aa: CASSFDNSYEQYF

v_call: TRBV7-9
clone_size: many
d_call: TRBD1
j_call: TRBJ2-5
cdr3_nt: TGTGCCAGCAGCACCGGGACAGGGCGAGAGACCCAGTACTTC
cdr3_aa: CASSTGTGRETQYF

v_call: TRBV7-2
clone_size: NA
d_call: TRBD1
j_call: TRBJ1-5
cdr3_nt: TGTGCCAGCAGCCTTCGACAGGGGGCGGCCCAGCCCCAGCATTTT
cdr3_aa: CASSLRQGAAQPQHF

v_call: TRBV5-5
clone_size: NA
d_call: NA
j_call: TRBJ2-2
cdr3_nt: TGTGCCAGCAGCTTGCTTCCGGGGCGGAACACCGGGGAGCTGTTTTTT
cdr3_aa: CASSLLPGRNTGELFF

v_call: TRBV7-9
clone_size: NA
d_call: NA
j_call: TRBJ1-4
cdr3_nt: TGTGCCAGCAGCTTATTGGATGGTATGCTGTTTTTT
cdr3_aa: CASSLLDGMLFF

v_call: TRBV3-1
clone_size: few
d_call: NA
j_call: TRBJ2-7
cdr3_nt: TGTGCCAGCAGCCAAGGACACGGAGGGTACGAGCAGTACTTC
cdr3_aa: CASSQGHGGYEQYF

v_call: TRBV10-3
clone_size: NA
d_call: NA
j_call: TRBJ2-7
cdr3_nt: TGTGCCATCTCCTGGCAGAACTACGAGCAGTACTTC
cdr3_aa: CAISWQNYEQYF

v_call: TRBV7-2
clone_size: NA
d_call: NA
j_call: TRBJ2-5
cdr3_nt: TGTGCCAGCAGCGAGGCAAGGGAGACCCAGTACTTC
cdr3_aa: CASSEARETQYF

v_call: TRBV10-2
clone_size: NA
d_call: TRBD1
j_call: TRBJ1-2
cdr3_nt: TGCGCCAGCAGTGAGACACAGGGGCATGGCTACACCTTC
cdr3_aa: CASSETQGHGYTF

v_call: TRBV20-1
clone_size: NA
d_call: TRBD2
j_call: TRBJ2-1
cdr3_nt: TGCAGTGCTAGAGATTCGAGGACTAGCGGAGGATACAATGAGCAGTTCTTC
cdr3_aa: CSARDSRTSGGYNEQFF

v_call: TRBV28
clone_size: few
d_call: TRBD1
j_call: TRBJ2-3
cdr3_nt: TGTGCCAGCGATACAGGACAGGGGATTGCAGATACGCAGTATTTT
cdr3_aa: CASDTGQGIADTQYF

v_call: TRBV7-2
clone_size: few
d_call: NA
j_call: TRBJ2-1
cdr3_nt: TGTGCCAGCAGACCGGGACTCACCGGCAATGAGCAGTTCTTC
cdr3_aa: CASRPGLTGNEQFF

v_call: TRBV20-1
clone_size: few
d_call: TRBD2
j_call: TRBJ2-1
cdr3_nt: TGCAGTGCTAGAGATGGGCGGCGGGGGGGATACAATGAGCAGTTCTTC
cdr3_aa: CSARDGRRGGYNEQFF

v_call: TRBV20-1
clone_size: NA
d_call: TRBD1
j_call: TRBJ2-5
cdr3_nt: TGCAGTGCTAGAGATCGCTTGAACTCAGGGGGCTTAGCACAAGAGACCCAGTACTTC
cdr3_aa: CSARDRLNSGGLAQETQYF

v_call: TRBV7-2
clone_size: few
d_call: TRBD2
j_call: TRBJ2-7
cdr3_nt: TGTGCCAGCAGGTTACTGGGGGGGAACTACGAGCAGTACTTC
cdr3_aa: CASRLLGGNYEQYF

v_call: TRBV20-1
clone_size: NA
d_call: NA
j_call: TRBJ1-6
cdr3_nt: TGCAGTGCTAGAGATCGGTGGGACCCCTATAATTCACCCCTCCACTTT
cdr3_aa: CSARDRWDPYNSPLHF

v_call: TRBV20-1
clone_size: NA
d_call: TRBD2
j_call: TRBJ2-7
cdr3_nt: TGCAGTGTTCCGGGACTAGCGGGAGTGAATGAGCAGTACTTC
cdr3_aa: CSVPGLAGVNEQYF

v_call: TRBV13
clone_size: NA
d_call: NA
j_call: TRBJ2-7
cdr3_nt: TGTGCCAGCAGCCGATCCACTAGCTTCTACGAGCAGTACTTC
cdr3_aa: CASSRSTSFYEQYF

v_call: TRBV20-1
clone_size: few
d_call: TRBD2
j_call: TRBJ2-5
cdr3_nt: TGCAGTGCCAAAACGGGACTAGCGGGGGGGCCAGGAGAGACCCAGTACTTC
cdr3_aa: CSAKTGLAGGPGETQYF

v_call: TRBV20-1
clone_size: NA
d_call: NA
j_call: TRBJ1-1
cdr3_nt: TGCAGTGCTAGAGATTTCAACCTGGGGACTGAAGCTTTCTTT
cdr3_aa: CSARDFNLGTEAFF

v_call: TRBV6-1
clone_size: NA
d_call: TRBD2
j_call: TRBJ2-1
cdr3_nt: TGTGCCAGCAGTCGAAGCGGGGTCTCCTACAATGAGCAGTTCTTC
cdr3_aa: CASSRSGVSYNEQFF

v_call: TRBV20-1
clone_size: NA
d_call: NA
j_call: TRBJ2-4
cdr3_nt: TGCAGTGCTAGAGGGCCTGGTCAGGTTCAGTACTTC
cdr3_aa: CSARGPGQVQYF

v_call: TRBV5-6
clone_size: NA
d_call: TRBD1
j_call: TRBJ2-7
cdr3_nt: TGTGCCAGCACCCTTCTTAGGACAGGGGTCTACGAGCAGTACTTC
cdr3_aa: CASTLLRTGVYEQYF

v_call: TRBV5-1
clone_size: NA
d_call: NA
j_call: TRBJ2-3
cdr3_nt: TGCGCCAGCAGCTCGACAGGATATCATAGCACAGATACGCAGTATTTT
cdr3_aa: CASSSTGYHSTDTQYF

v_call: TRBV2
clone_size: few
d_call: TRBD1
j_call: TRBJ2-7
cdr3_nt: TGTGCCAGCAGGGGACAGCCGGCCGAGCAGTACTTC
cdr3_aa: CASRGQPAEQYF

v_call: TRBV5-1
clone_size: few
d_call: TRBD1
j_call: TRBJ2-5
cdr3_nt: TGCGCCAGCAGCTTGGGGGGACAGGGGCTCGAGACCCAGTACTTC
cdr3_aa: CASSLGGQGLETQYF

v_call: TRBV10-3
clone_size: NA
d_call: TRBD2
j_call: TRBJ2-2
cdr3_nt: TGTGCCACCACTAGCGGGATGGCCGGGGAGCTGTTTTTT
cdr3_aa: CATTSGMAGELFF

v_call: TRBV15
clone_size: NA
d_call: NA
j_call: TRBJ2-1
cdr3_nt: TGTGCCACCAGCAGAGTGGGAGGGGGGTCCCGCTCCTACAATGAGCAGTTCTTC
cdr3_aa: CATSRVGGGSRSYNEQFF

v_call: TRBV10-3
clone_size: few
d_call: NA
j_call: TRBJ1-4
cdr3_nt: TGTGCCATCAGCGGAGCGAATGAAAAACTGTTTTTT
cdr3_aa: CAISGANEKLFF

v_call: TRBV4-3
clone_size: NA
d_call: NA
j_call: TRBJ2-5
cdr3_nt: TGCGCCAGCAGCCAGACACAGGAGCTCCAAGAGACCCAGTACTTC
cdr3_aa: CASSQTQELQETQYF

v_call: TRBV20-1
clone_size: few
d_call: TRBD2
j_call: TRBJ2-1
cdr3_nt: TGCAGCCAACACCGACTAGCGGGAGGTTATGAGCAGTTCTTC
cdr3_aa: CSQHRLAGGYEQFF

v_call: TRBV11-2
clone_size: NA
d_call: TRBD1
j_call: TRBJ1-5
cdr3_nt: TGTGCCAGCAGCCACTGGACAGGGGGCGAGTTTAGGAATCAGCCCCAGCATTTT
cdr3_aa: CASSHWTGGEFRNQPQHF

v_call: TRBV5-5
clone_size: NA
d_call: TRBD1
j_call: TRBJ1-1
cdr3_nt: TGTGCCAGCAGCTTGACCGGGACAGCAAACACTGAAGCTTTCTTT
cdr3_aa: CASSLTGTANTEAFF

v_call: TRBV15
clone_size: NA
d_call: TRBD2
j_call: TRBJ2-7
cdr3_nt: TGTGCCACCAGCCTAGCGGGCCCGCCCTACGAGCAGTACTTC
cdr3_aa: CATSLAGPPYEQYF

v_call: TRBV6-2/TRBV6-3
clone_size: NA
d_call: NA
j_call: TRBJ2-7
cdr3_nt: TGTGCCAGCAGTTACTCGAGAGGGGGAAGCTCCTACGAGCAGTACTTC
cdr3_aa: CASSYSRGGSSYEQYF

v_call: TRBV7-8
clone_size: few
d_call: NA
j_call: TRBJ2-7
cdr3_nt: TGTGCCAGCAGCTTATGGACAGGGAGGGACGAGCAGTACTTC
cdr3_aa: CASSLWTGRDEQYF

v_call: TRBV5-1
clone_size: many
d_call: NA
j_call: TRBJ1-2
cdr3_nt: TGCGCCAGCAGCTTGGAGCAGGGGCGTGAAGGCTACACCTTC
cdr3_aa: CASSLEQGREGYTF

v_call: TRBV18
clone_size: NA
d_call: NA
j_call: TRBJ2-7
cdr3_nt: TGTGCCAGCTCACCGGGCGTCACATCCTACGAGCAGTACTTC
cdr3_aa: CASSPGVTSYEQYF

v_call: TRBV7-2
clone_size: NA
d_call: NA
j_call: TRBJ2-1
cdr3_nt: TGTGCCAGCAGCTTAATGGCTAGCGTTACCTACAATGAGCAGTTCTTC
cdr3_aa: CASSLMASVTYNEQFF

v_call: TRBV3-1
clone_size: once
d_call: TRBD1
j_call: TRBJ2-5
cdr3_nt: TGTGCCAGCAGCCAGCCGACAGGGAAACAAGAGACCCAGTACTTC
cdr3_aa: CASSQPTGKQETQYF